The T cell receptor beta chain under discussion was sequenced for a study of cytomegalovirus exposure and HLA in healthy donors (dated by TCRdb to between 2016 and 2019). General notes on the study: In an earlier analysis of approximately 500 of the donors, around 300 Gb of sequence data and approximately 120 million unique TCR beta sequences from 150 million to 200 million T cells were reported. Roughly 300 gigabases of sequencing data and around 88 million unique TCR sequences made up an early release that covered over 550 HLA-typed donors. The genetic ancestry cluster associated with self-reported Caucasian donors included 70% to 85% of the roughly 400 genotyped donors. The aim of the study was to test whether cataloging public T cell receptors could identify signatures of past pathogen exposure. The T cell repertoires of 700 or so subjects were profiled by immunosequencing and related to cytomegalovirus serostatus. Along with the approximately 700-subject first cohort, a separate validation cohort of over a hundred different subjects was used. To predict cytomegalovirus infection status, the study combined high-throughput TCR immunosequencing, statistical association of individual TCRs with disease status, and machine learning. In a later analysis, previously published TCR beta repertoires from roughly 710 donors were re-analyzed and high-resolution HLA genotyping was added so that TCR occurrence patterns could be studied. The later analysis used no new phenotypic data to find candidate immune exposures, relying instead on TCR beta sequences and their occurrence across donors. In an earlier analysis of over 550 of the donors, high-throughput TCR beta sequencing was used to judge whether each TCR beta V gene segment behaved as functional or pseudogenic. Alongside the repertoire data, information on donor age, sex, ethnicity and CMV serostatus was compiled. Genome-wide SNP genotypes for about three fifths of the roughly 670 donors were used in a later genetic analysis, which treated that subset as a discovery cohort. Every discovery cohort repertoire had been produced on one sequencing platform. Class I and class II HLA loci were covered by the typing at four-digit resolution. The number of donors typed differed by locus, with 629-630 for A, B, C, DRB1 and DQB1, 522 for DQA1, over 600 for DPA1, and about 450 for DPB1. Roughly 5 DR-DQ haplotypes were handled as single units for association and clustering, since linkage in the cohort was strong. Among a few hundred genotyped donors of the cohort, an average of about 240,000 unique TCR beta nucleotide sequences were sequenced per donor, roughly 20% of them non-productive. Overall study results and their limits: A further reported finding was that TCR beta sequences accurately predicted the HLA-A and HLA-B alleles for most subjects in the first cohort. The authors suggested that the approach could potentially be extended to other disease states and immunological phenotypes. In a later analysis, most CMV-associated TCR beta chains were found to appear HLA-restricted, with HLA associations seemingly driven largely by CMV exposure. Correlated functional status among segregating V segments might be attributable to linkage disequilibrium, but an unknown experimental factor could not be ruled out. Strong co-occurrence of HLA alleles, especially DR and DQ, made assigning TCR associations to individual alleles difficult. In a later analysis, several top co-occurrence clusters were reported to appear linked to parvovirus B19, influenza, CMV and Epstein-Barr virus. A later genetic analysis associated a missense DCLRE1C variant with V-gene and J-gene trimming of TCR beta chains, and an independent cohort replicated the association. Compared with the roughly 600-donor mean, donors in an Asian-associated ancestry cluster had fewer N-insertions in productive TCRs, according to a later genetic analysis. CMV serostatus was the only immune exposure information available for the cohort. A later analysis found that TCR association rates varied across HLA loci, with DRB1 alleles showing the most associated TCRs and HLA-C alleles the fewest. Because HLA typing was unavailable for some donors at each locus, only the typed subset was used in association tests. In an earlier analysis of more than 500 of the donors, most TCR beta V segments appeared in productive rearrangements about 87% or about 30% of the time, broadly matching IMGT annotations. Most TCR sequences were seen in very few donors, while some public TCRs were found in many individuals. Only TCR beta chains were sequenced in this cohort, and the absence of alpha or paired-chain data limited detectable features. In both the original and validation cohorts, the classifier was reported to diagnose cytomegalovirus status with high specificity and sensitivity. The study listed 170 or so TCR beta chains as associated with cytomegalovirus. Some IMGT-functional V segments, including TRBV6-2 and TRBV6-3, could not be distinguished by the 87-base-pair reads and were therefore excluded. At a false discovery rate of 0.05, a later analysis linked around 15,000 TCR beta sequences to specific HLA alleles. A cluster of highly shared sequence variants was judged likely to be a technical artifact of the sequencing pipeline. Compared with equally common non-associated chains, HLA-associated TCR beta chains in a later analysis were more clonally expanded and had lower generation probabilities. Roughly uniform sequencing depth across donors was assumed in presence/absence analyses, although this assumption may not hold. The earlier analysis of fewer than 750 of the donors excluded roughly 17 rarely observed V segments, including chromosome 9 orphons, because counts were too low. In vitro tests confirmed that a few of the cytomegalovirus-associated TCR beta chains recognize cytomegalovirus antigens.

Including the terminal cysteine and phenylalanine, the CDR3 comprises 16 residues. Of all the DNA, just the CDR3 is kept, 48 bases in frame from base 1. Here V drops 1 base and J drops 7 bases, and the junction holds 6 bases not matched to any gene. The library was made by the immunoSEQ multiplex PCR assay. A mixture of 60 forward primers for TCR Vbeta segments and 13 reverse primers for TCR Jbeta segments was used in the multiplex PCR. The CDR3 region of rearranged TCR beta genes was amplified from genomic DNA with a multiplex PCR assay. On the Illumina HiSeq System, the amplified TCR beta libraries were sequenced as 87-base-pair reads. The study's processing was this. In a later analysis, roughly 80 million unique TCR beta chains were counted across the 690 or so repertoires, and some 10 million of these chains were shared by at least two donors. To remove PCR and sequencing errors, raw reads were error-corrected and collapsed into unique sequences using a nearest-neighbor algorithm that merged closely related sequences. V, D and J gene segments were assigned by aligning CDR3 sequences to IMGT reference sequences. Each retained sequence needed at least a six-nucleotide match to both a V gene segment and a J gene segment. A rearrangement was called productive if the CDR3 had no stop codons and remained in frame with V and J, and every other rearrangement was called non-productive. Following IMGT convention, CDR3 was defined as the stretch from the second conserved V-encoded cysteine to the conserved J-encoded phenylalanine. The earlier analysis of 587 of the donors excluded sequences that lacked an unambiguous match to a single V gene segment. An earlier analysis of under 750 of the donors called V segments functional above 56.7% productive rearrangements and segregating when the between-donor standard deviation exceeded 5%. To diagnose cytomegalovirus status from the catalog of TCR beta chain sequences, a statistical classification framework was built. In a later analysis, V and J genes were assigned by comparing TCR nucleotide sequences against IMGT/GENE-DB human TR gene sequences. The TCRdist pipeline was used in a later analysis to assign CDR3 sequences and most-parsimonious VDJ recombination scenarios. In a later analysis, each TCR beta chain was defined by its CDR3 amino acid sequence together with its V-gene family, and reads without a unique V-gene family were excluded. To address suspected cross-contamination and a sequencing artifact, a later analysis removed under 600 highly shared, low-generation-probability nucleotide sequences. For each public chain, a later analysis derived a clonal expansion index from normalized ranks of inferred template counts within each repertoire. In a later analysis, generation probabilities were computed with a VDJ recombination model fitted to out-of-frame rearrangements, and the resulting probabilities were checked against IGoR. Hypergeometric tests were used in a later analysis to score TCR-TCR, TCR-HLA and TCR-CMV co-occurrence, with a repertoire-size bias correction applied to the TCR pairs. In a later analysis, false discovery rates were estimated by permuting HLA or CMV assignments 20 times. In a later analysis, co-occurring TCRs were grouped using DBSCAN, and TCRdist sequence similarity was added for clustering within HLA-allele-positive subsets. For co-occurrence clustering, repertoires with fewer than 30,000 or more than 120,000 public chains were excluded, along with 5 or 6 repertoires with anomalous nucleotide sharing. TCRdb limited this immuneACCESS table to in-frame rearrangements with V and J called. A share of clones is missing; checked studies link under half to unresolved V genes, and the rest is unexplained. The DNA gave D and trimming, while V, J and clone size come from that table. The sample yields some 130,000 clones; around 82% were counted once. Around 11% of the sample goes to the ten largest clones.

In total, approximately 690 healthy bone marrow donors made up the cohort. All cohort members were sampled while nominally healthy, although unrecorded immune exposures were likely present. The donor was CMV seropositive and was included in the group of 250 to 300 seropositive cohort members. Each donor provided a peripheral blood sample, and peripheral blood mononuclear cells were used for TCR beta sequencing. The Qiagen DNeasy Blood Extraction Kit was used to extract genomic DNA from the blood cell samples. A note on this clone: This clone's antigen is unknown. Base qualities are not recorded, but no much larger clone differs from it by a single base.

The sequenced material came from PBMCs. The V and J segments used are TRBV5-3 and TRBJ2-1, with 12 junctional bases fitting TRBD2. TRBV5-3 is classed as an ORF, of uncertain function. The receptor was isolated from a male donor in good health and CMV-seropositive. The CDR3 protein sequence reads: CARSLYGTSGLNEQFF. The DNA sequence follows: TGTGCCAGAAGCTTGTATGGGACTAGCGGGTTAAATGAGCAGTTCTTC.